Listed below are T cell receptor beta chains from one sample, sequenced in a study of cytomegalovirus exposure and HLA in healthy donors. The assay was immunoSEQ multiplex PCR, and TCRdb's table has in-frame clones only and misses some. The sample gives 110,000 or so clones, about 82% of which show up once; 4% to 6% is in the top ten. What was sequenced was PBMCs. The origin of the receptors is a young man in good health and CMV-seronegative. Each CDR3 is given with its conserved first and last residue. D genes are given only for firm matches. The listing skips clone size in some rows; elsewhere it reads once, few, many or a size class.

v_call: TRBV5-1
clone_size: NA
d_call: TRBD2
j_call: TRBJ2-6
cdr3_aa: CASSLWASGRASGANVLTF
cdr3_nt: TGCGCCAGCAGCTTGTGGGCTAGCGGGAGGGCCTCTGGGGCCAACGTCCTGACTTTC

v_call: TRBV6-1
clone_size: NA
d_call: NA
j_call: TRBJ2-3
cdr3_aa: CASSEATVTDTQYF
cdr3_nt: TGTGCCAGCAGTGAGGCCACAGTAACAGATACGCAGTATTTT

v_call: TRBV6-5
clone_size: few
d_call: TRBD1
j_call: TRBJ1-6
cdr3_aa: CASSYRQGSSPLHF
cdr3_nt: TGTGCCAGCAGTTACCGACAGGGCAGTTCACCCCTCCACTTT

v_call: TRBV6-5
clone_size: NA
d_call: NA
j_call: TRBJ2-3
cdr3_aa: CATRTDGGITQYF
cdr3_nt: TGTGCCACTCGTACCGACGGGGGTATCACGCAGTATTTT

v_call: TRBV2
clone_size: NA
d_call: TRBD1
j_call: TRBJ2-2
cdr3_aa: CASSDLDRANTGELFF
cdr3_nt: TGTGCCAGCAGTGACCTAGACAGGGCCAACACCGGGGAGCTGTTTTTT

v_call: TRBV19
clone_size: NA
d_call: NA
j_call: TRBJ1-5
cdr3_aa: CASSIWGHTKESNQPQHF
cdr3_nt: TGTGCCAGTAGTATATGGGGACACACAAAGGAGAGCAATCAGCCCCAGCATTTT

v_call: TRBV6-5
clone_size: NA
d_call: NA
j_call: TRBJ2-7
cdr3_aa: CASSRRRGAVDEQYF
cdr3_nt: TGTGCCAGCAGTCGAAGGAGGGGAGCCGTCGACGAGCAGTACTTC

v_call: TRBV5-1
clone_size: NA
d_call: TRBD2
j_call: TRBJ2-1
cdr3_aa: CASSLGSGGVWDEQFF
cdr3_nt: TGCGCCAGCAGCTTGGGCAGCGGGGGGGTGTGGGATGAGCAGTTCTTC

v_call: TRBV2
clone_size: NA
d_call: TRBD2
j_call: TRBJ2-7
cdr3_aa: CASSAGTSGTYEQYF
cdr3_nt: TGTGCCAGCAGCGCCGGGACTAGCGGGACCTACGAGCAGTACTTC

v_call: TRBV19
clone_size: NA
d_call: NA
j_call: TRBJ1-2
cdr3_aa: CASSIVKARRVPTNYGYTF
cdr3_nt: TGTGCCAGTAGTATTGTAAAAGCTCGCAGGGTCCCAACTAACTATGGCTACACCTTC

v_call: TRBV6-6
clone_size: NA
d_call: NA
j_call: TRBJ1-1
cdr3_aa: CASSYGGGNTEAFF
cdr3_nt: TGTGCCAGCAGTTACGGGGGGGGGAACACTGAAGCTTTCTTT

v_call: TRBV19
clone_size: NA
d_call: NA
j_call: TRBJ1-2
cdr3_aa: CASSPGQYPNYGYTF
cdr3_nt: TGTGCCAGTAGTCCTGGACAGTACCCTAACTATGGCTACACCTTC

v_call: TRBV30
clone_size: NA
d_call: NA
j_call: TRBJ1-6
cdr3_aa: CAWRADLTGIFPLHF
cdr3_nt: TGTGCCTGGAGGGCAGATCTAACAGGGATTTTTCCCCTCCACTTT

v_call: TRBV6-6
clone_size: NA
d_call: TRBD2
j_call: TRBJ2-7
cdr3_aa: CASSYGTSSYEQYF
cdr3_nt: TGTGCCAGCAGTTACGGGACTAGCTCCTACGAGCAGTACTTC

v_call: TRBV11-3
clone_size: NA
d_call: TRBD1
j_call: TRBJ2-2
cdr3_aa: CASSLGTGETGELFF
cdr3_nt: TGTGCCAGCAGCTTAGGGACAGGGGAGACCGGGGAGCTGTTTTTT

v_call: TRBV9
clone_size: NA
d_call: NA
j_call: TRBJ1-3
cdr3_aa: CASSVAGSAGNTIYF
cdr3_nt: TGTGCCAGCAGCGTGGCAGGGTCTGCTGGAAACACCATATATTTT

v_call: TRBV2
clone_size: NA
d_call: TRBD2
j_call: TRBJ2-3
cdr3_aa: CASRLSSGLGADTQYF
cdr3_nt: TGTGCCAGCAGGCTTAGCTCGGGACTAGGGGCAGATACGCAGTATTTT

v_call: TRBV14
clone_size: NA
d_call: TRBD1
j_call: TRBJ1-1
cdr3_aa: CASSQIRDRVDTEAFF
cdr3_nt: TGTGCCAGCAGCCAAATCCGGGACAGGGTTGACACTGAAGCTTTCTTT

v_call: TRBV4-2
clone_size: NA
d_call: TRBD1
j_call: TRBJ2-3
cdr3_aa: CASSLDGTVSTDTQYF
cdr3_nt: TGTGCCAGCAGCCTGGATGGGACAGTAAGCACAGATACGCAGTATTTT

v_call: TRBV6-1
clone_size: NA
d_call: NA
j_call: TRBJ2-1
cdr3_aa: CASSPGGYNEQFF
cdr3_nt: TGTGCCAGCAGCCCCGGGGGTTACAATGAGCAGTTCTTC

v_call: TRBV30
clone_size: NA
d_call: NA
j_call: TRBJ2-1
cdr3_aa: CAWSVSAGAREQFF
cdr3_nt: TGTGCCTGGAGTGTATCGGCGGGGGCCCGTGAGCAGTTCTTC

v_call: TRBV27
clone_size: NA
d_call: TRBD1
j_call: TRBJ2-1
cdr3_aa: CASGRTGYNEQFF
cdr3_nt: TGTGCCAGCGGCCGGACAGGGTACAATGAGCAGTTCTTC

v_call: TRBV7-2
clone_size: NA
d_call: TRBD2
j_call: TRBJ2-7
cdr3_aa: CASSLAVSLAGLEQYF
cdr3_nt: TGTGCCAGCAGCTTAGCGGTTTCACTAGCGGGGCTCGAGCAGTACTTC

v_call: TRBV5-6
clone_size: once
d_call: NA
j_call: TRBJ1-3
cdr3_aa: CASSLSNREGNTIYF
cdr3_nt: TGTGCCAGCAGCTTGTCCAACAGGGAGGGAAACACCATATATTTT